One sample yielded the 21 T cell receptor beta chains listed below, sequenced in a study of T cell repertoires in cytomegalovirus infection. Each CDR3 protein is one row after TCRdb ran MiXCR on the reads. The data show about 260,000 distinct CDR3 sequences, roughly 15% seen once. Sequencing was carried out using PBMCs. The receptors were gathered from a human donor in good health (CMV status not recorded). Some clones in this sample may be carry-over from other donors' samples.

This clonotype has ten or more counts. The rearrangement joins TRBV7-2 to TRBJ1-5; D may be TRBD1 (5 bases). V was trimmed by 3 bases and J by 6 bases, leaving 9 bases between them. This CDR3 spans 13 amino acids. CDR1 and CDR2 from the germline V gene are SGHTA and FQGNSA. DNA for the CDR3: TGTGCCAGCAGCTTCAACGGGGGTCAGCCCCAGCATTTT. Amino acids: CASSFNGGQPQHF. The full variable domain, completed using reference TRBV7-2 and TRBJ1-5, is GAGVSQSPSNKVTEKGKDVELRCDPISGHTALYWYRQSLGQGLEFLIYFQGNSAPDKSGLPSDRFSAERTGGSVSTLTIQRTQQEDSAVYLCASSFNGGQPQHFGDGTRLSIL.

The sample holds many counts of this clonotype. The rearrangement uses TRBV7-2 and TRBJ2-3, with D uncertain. CDR3 length equals 15 residues. V was clipped by 2 bases and J by 2 bases, with 11 bases between them. Per the germline V gene, CDR1 is SGHTA and CDR2 is FQGNSA. The CDR3 sequence: CASSLSRWVTDTQYF. In DNA, the CDR3 is TGTGCCAGCAGCTTATCCCGTTGGGTCACAGATACGCAGTATTTT.

In its sample, this clonotype was seen a few times. This chain uses TRBV14 with TRBJ2-3; 10 bases line up with TRBD1. Germline values: CDR1 SGHDN, CDR2 FVKESK. Trimming removed 5 bases from V and 7 bases from J; junction bases left unmatched: 12. This CDR3 has 16 amino acids. The CDR3 reads CASSYRDRGQGNTQYF. The CDR3 region has the DNA TGTGCCAGCAGCTACCGGGACAGGGGTCAAGGAAATACGCAGTATTTT.

This clonotype was picked up many times. Here the CDR3 DNA reads TGTGCCAGCAGCCAGACAGGGGATTTTGGCTACACCTTC. It yields the protein CASSQTGDFGYTF. The chain employs TRBV7-6 and TRBJ1-2; 8 bases fit TRBD1. Germline lookup yields CDR1 SGHVS and CDR2 FNYEAQ. The V segment lost 5 bases and the J segment 7 bases; nucleotides outside the gene matches: 6. The CDR3 is 13 residues long.

This clonotype has only a few counts. The chain employs TRBV28 and TRBJ2-5; D is unresolved. V gave up 5 bases and J gave up 6 bases, with 13 bases separating them. Germline CDR1 MDHEN, CDR2 SYDVKM. The CDR3 is 13 residues long. Written as DNA, the CDR3 is TGTGCCAGCAGTAGATCTAGTGTCCAGACCCAGTACTTC. Protein product: CASSRSSVQTQYF.

This clonotype was observed many times. V usage is TRBV28 and J usage is TRBJ1-2; a possible D gene is TRBD1 (5 bases). The germline gives CDR1 MDHEN, CDR2 SYDVKM. Deletions cut 5 bases from V and 5 bases from J, with 12 bases between. CDR3 length: 13 amino acids. For the CDR3, the DNA is TGTGCCAGCAGTCGGGACCCCTTTTATGGCTACACCTTC. Protein: CASSRDPFYGYTF.

This chain links TRBV29-1 with TRBJ2-1; TRBD2 agrees at 7 bases. CDR3 length: 13 residues. V shed 3 bases, J shed 7 bases, and the junction held 6 bases outside the gene matches. Germline values: CDR1 SQVTM, CDR2 ANQGSEA. CDR3 DNA: TGCAGCGTTGACGCGCGGGAGAGTAATGAGCAGTTCTTC. This translates into CSVDARESNEQFF.

This clonotype was counted many times. This chain joins TRBV7-6 and TRBJ2-3; TRBD2 matches at 13 bases. This CDR3 is built from 16 residues. Losses at the gene ends were 5 bases for V and 2 bases for J; bases not matched to a gene: 4. Germline V CDR1 and CDR2: SGHVS, FNYEAQ. The CDR3 coding sequence is TGTGCCAGCAGCGTAGGACTAGCGGGGGACACAGATACGCAGTATTTT. This sequence encodes CASSVGLAGDTDTQYF.

J is TRBJ2-1 and V is TRBV7-9; 11 bases match TRBD2. V lost 3 bases and J lost 4; bases outside the gene matches: 2. Germline lookup yields CDR1 SEHNR and CDR2 FQNEAQ (reference sequence). CDR3 size: 15 residues. CDR3 sequence (DNA): TGTGCCAGCAGCTTGACTAGCGGGAAGTACAATGAGCAGTTCTTC. Protein: CASSLTSGKYNEQFF.

The chain carries TRBV5-1 and TRBJ2-7; the D gene is possibly TRBD2 (5 bases). The CDR3 contains 15 residues. The germline gives CDR1 SGHRS, CDR2 YFSETQ. Trimming left V 6 bases short and J 5 bases short, with 21 bases between. DNA for the CDR3: TGCGCCAGCACAAGTCAAACGGGGAGTTTCGACGAGCAGTACTTC. This gives the protein CASTSQTGSFDEQYF.

In its sample, this clonotype was seen a few times. The genes are TRBV19 and TRBJ2-1, with 10 nucleotides matching TRBD2. Germline V gene sequence: CDR1 LNHDA, CDR2 SQIVND (reference sequence). The CDR3 has 15 residues. J gave up 3 bases and V 11 bases, and 10 bases lay outside the gene matches. CDR3 residues: CAARPGTSVYNEQFF. The CDR3 region has the DNA TGTGCCGCCCGACCCGGGACTAGCGTCTACAATGAGCAGTTCTTC.

This clonotype was seen a few times. The chain links TRBV7-2 to TRBJ1-5; 8 nucleotides line up with TRBD1. Germline V gene data show CDR1 as SGHTA and CDR2 as FQGNSA. CDR3 length equals 14 residues. The trim removed 5 bases at V and 6 bases at J, leaving 6 bases unmatched. CDR3 residues: CASSPDRVPQPQHF. The CDR3 region has the DNA TGTGCCAGCAGCCCGGACAGGGTGCCTCAGCCCCAGCATTTT.

This clonotype was counted at least ten times. The chain combines TRBV7-2 with TRBJ1-4; TRBD1 might be the D (5 bases). V lost 4 bases and J lost 13, with 13 bases in between. The CDR3 consists of 12 residues. Germline values: CDR1 SGHTA, CDR2 FQGNSA. The CDR3 reads CASSSSMRGLFF. The DNA for the CDR3 is TGTGCCAGCAGCTCAAGTATGAGGGGACTGTTTTTT.

This clonotype was picked up many times. This chain joins TRBV7-2 and TRBJ2-7, with 8 positions matching TRBD1. Germline CDR1 and CDR2: SGHTA and FQGNSA. V trimming: 5 bases; J trimming: 7 bases; junction bases outside the gene matches: 25. The CDR3 consists of 19 residues. CDR3 loop: CASSVRDRRGVGVDWEQYF. The CDR3 region has the DNA TGTGCCAGCAGCGTCCGGGACAGGAGGGGAGTAGGGGTTGATTGGGAGCAGTACTTC.

The chain combines TRBV6-6 with TRBJ1-3; D gene ambiguous. Per germline, CDR1 MNHNY and CDR2 SVGAGI (reference sequence). The CDR3 extends over 14 amino acids. Trimming removed 2 bases at V and 4 bases at J, with 9 bases between. CDR3 in DNA: TGTGCCAGCAGTTACGGTGGTATAGGAAACACCATATATTTT. Protein: CASSYGGIGNTIYF.

This clonotype was seen at least ten times. The chain combines TRBV11-3 with TRBJ2-2; 7 nucleotides agree with TRBD1. Trimming took 5 bases from V and 0 from J; bases not matched to a gene: 3. The germline V gene encodes CDR1 SGHNT and CDR2 YENEEA. This CDR3 spans 15 amino acids. For the CDR3, the DNA is TGTGCCAGCAGCCCACAGGGGACGAACACCGGGGAGCTGTTTTTT. Amino acid sequence: CASSPQGTNTGELFF.

The chain employs TRBV6-6 and TRBJ2-1; no clear D. The CDR3 sequence is 14 residues long. Germline V gives CDR1 MNHNY, CDR2 SVGAGI (reference sequence). The V end was cut by 0 bases, the J end by 4 bases, with 7 bases between. Here the CDR3 reads CASSYSKIYNEQFF. Here the CDR3 DNA reads TGTGCCAGCAGTTACTCTAAGATTTACAATGAGCAGTTCTTC.

This clonotype was seen only a few times. V is TRBV7-9 and J is TRBJ2-5; tentatively, D is TRBD1 (6 bases). This CDR3 is 15 amino acids long. V was shortened by 3 bases and J by 2 bases, with 13 bases between the two germline ends. Germline V gene data show CDR1 as SEHNR and CDR2 as FQNEAQ (reference sequence). The CDR3 spells CASSFGTTNQETQYF. The DNA for the CDR3 is TGTGCCAGCAGCTTCGGGACAACAAATCAAGAGACCCAGTACTTC.

The gene calls are TRBV9 and TRBJ2-1; TRBD2 aligns across 8 bases. J lost 8 bases, V lost 2 bases, and 9 bases had no gene match. CDR1 is SGDLS, CDR2 YYNGEE, per germline. This CDR3 is built from 15 residues. CDR3 coding DNA: TGTGCCAGCAGCGTCCTAGCGGGTGAGCGAGATGAGCAGTTCTTC. Translated: CASSVLAGERDEQFF.

The chain couples TRBV20-1 to TRBJ1-1; D is unclear. V was pared by 3 bases and J by 0 bases, with 11 bases between. The CDR3 is 14 residues long. Germline V gene data show CDR1 as DFQATT and CDR2 as SNEGSKA (reference sequence). The CDR3 DNA is TGCAGTGCTAGTATGCGGTCTATGAACACTGAAGCTTTCTTT. Translating it yields CSASMRSMNTEAFF.

This clonotype was recorded at least ten times. The chain is built from TRBV7-8 and TRBJ1-2; the D is unclear. CDR1 SGHVS and CDR2 FQNEAQ come from the germline V gene. Trimming took 6 bases from V and 4 from J, leaving 15 bases between them. The length of the CDR3 is 14 residues. This CDR3 is CASSATPRPYGYTF. The DNA for the CDR3 is TGTGCCAGCAGTGCCACTCCGCGGCCCTATGGCTACACCTTC.